The 12 T cell receptor beta chains in this list originate from one sample, sequenced in a study of response to subunit inactivated influenza vaccine. TCRdb used MiXCR to reprocess the RT-PCR reads, holding one entry per CDR3 protein. The sample comprises about 500,000 distinct CDR3 sequences, 16% of which are singletons, and approximately 3% rests with the top ten. The sequencing here drew on CD4+ T cells sorted from PBMCs, taken around 2 years after vaccination. The source is a man between 50 and 75 years old who received an inactivated influenza vaccine.

This clonotype was detected only a few times. The V gene is TRBV29-1, the J gene TRBJ2-1; the D is unclear. CDR1 and CDR2 (germline): SQVTM, ANQGSEA. This CDR3 has 11 residues. V was trimmed by 4 bases and J by 10 bases, leaving 11 bases between them. CDR3 nucleotides: TGCAGCGTTGGTGAGTTTTTCGAGCAGTTCTTC. Its translation: CSVGEFFEQFF.

This clonotype was counted a few times. V is TRBV7-2 and J is TRBJ1-5; 7 bases map to TRBD1. Germline V gene lookup returns CDR1 SGHTA and CDR2 FQGNSA. V dropped 5 bases and J dropped 2; count of bases not matched to a gene: 6. This CDR3 contains 15 residues. The CDR3 loop reads CASSLGQPGNQPQHF. The CDR3 bases are TGTGCCAGCAGCCTGGGACAGCCTGGCAATCAGCCCCAGCATTTT.

The chain combines TRBV7-2 with TRBJ2-6; TRBD1 matches 9 bases. V lost 5 bases and J lost 3; bases outside the gene matches: 5. The CDR3 loop spans 16 amino acids. Germline V gene sequence: CDR1 SGHTA, CDR2 FQGNSA. The CDR3 here is CASSIRQGVGANVLTF. Here the CDR3 DNA reads TGTGCCAGCAGCATAAGACAGGGGGTTGGGGCCAACGTCCTGACTTTC. The whole variable domain, filled in from reference TRBV7-2 and TRBJ2-6, reads GAGVSQSPSNKVTEKGKDVELRCDPISGHTALYWYRQSLGQGLEFLIYFQGNSAPDKSGLPSDRFSAERTGGSVSTLTIQRTQQEDSAVYLCASSIRQGVGANVLTFGAGSRLTVL.

This clonotype appeared a few times. The chain recombines TRBV5-1 with TRBJ1-3; 9 nucleotides match TRBD1. The trim removed 4 bases at V and 2 bases at J, leaving 4 bases unmatched. The CDR3 consists of 15 residues. Per germline, CDR1 SGHRS and CDR2 YFSETQ. The CDR3 DNA is TGCGCCAGCAGCACGGGACAGGGTACTGGAAACACCATATATTTT. It specifies CASSTGQGTGNTIYF.

The chain has TRBV4-2 and TRBJ2-2; no firm D call. Trimming shortened V by 0 bases and J by 1 base, and 9 bases separated the two germline ends. The V gene's germline CDR1 is LGHNA and CDR2 YNFKEQ. This CDR3 spans 16 amino acids. CDR3 sequence: CASSQELKLNTGELFF. The DNA for the CDR3 is TGTGCCAGCAGCCAAGAGCTCAAGTTGAACACCGGGGAGCTGTTTTTT.

This clonotype was found many times. The J gene is TRBJ1-5, the V gene TRBV6-2 or TRBV6-3; no clear D gene. V was clipped by 3 bases and J by 9 bases, with 12 bases between them. CDR3 size: 13 residues. Germline V CDR1 and CDR2: MNHEY, SVGEGT. CDR3 sequence: CASSYTVPRPQHF. The DNA of the CDR3 is TGTGCCAGCAGTTATACAGTGCCGAGGCCCCAGCATTTT.

This clonotype has at least ten counts. The CDR3 spells CASRSTGTSYEQYF. DNA of the CDR3: TGTGCCAGCAGAAGTACCGGGACTAGCTACGAGCAGTACTTC. The rearrangement uses TRBV6-1 and TRBJ2-7; the match to TRBD2 covers 8 bases. J was trimmed by 3 bases and V by 6 bases; bases with no gene match: 7. The CDR3 is 14 amino acids. The germline V gene encodes CDR1 MNHNS and CDR2 SASEGT.

The V gene is TRBV11-2, the J gene TRBJ1-1; TRBD1 matches at 10 bases. There are 14 residues in the CDR3. The V gene's germline CDR1 is SGHAT and CDR2 FQNNGV. The junction had 6 bases not matched to a gene; V was cut back by 1 base and J by 10 bases. The CDR3: CASSLVTGGEVAFF. CDR3 DNA: TGTGCCAGCAGCTTAGTGACAGGGGGCGAAGTAGCTTTCTTT. The full variable domain, rest sourced from reference TRBV11-2 and TRBJ1-1, is EAGVAQSPRYKIIEKRQSVAFWCNPISGHATLYWYQQILGQGPKLLIQFQNNGVVDDSQLPKDRFSAERLKGVDSTLKIQPAKLEDSAVYLCASSLVTGGEVAFFGQGTRLTVV.

This rearrangement joins TRBV20-1 to TRBJ2-3; D is perhaps TRBD1 (6 bases). The CDR3 is 17 amino acids. V shed 5 bases and J shed 4 bases, with 25 bases lying between them. CDR1 DFQATT and CDR2 SNEGSKA come from the germline V gene (reference sequence). The CDR3 nucleotides read TGCAGTGCTGCTAACCCCGCCGGGACAAGGGGTGCAGATACGCAGTATTTT. It is translated as CSAANPAGTRGADTQYF.

The gene calls are TRBV20-1 and TRBJ2-2; D could derive from TRBD1 or TRBD2 (5 bases each). This CDR3 region has 14 residues. The V and J ends lost 5 bases and 2 bases respectively, with 12 bases between them. The germline V gene encodes CDR1 DFQATT and CDR2 SNEGSKA (reference sequence). In nucleotides, the CDR3 is TGCAGTGCTGGAAGGGACGGCAACACCGGGGAGCTGTTTTTT. Translation gives CSAGRDGNTGELFF.

This clonotype was detected a few times. The CDR3 spells CASSLTRGGYTF. The DNA of the CDR3 is TGTGCCAGCAGTCTGACCAGGGGGGGCTACACCTTC. The V and J genes are TRBV28 and TRBJ1-2; TRBD1 matches at 7 bases. The CDR3 covers 12 residues. V was clipped by 5 bases and J by 8 bases; unmatched bases: 5. The germline CDR1 and CDR2 sequences are MDHEN and SYDVKM.

This clonotype has only a few counts. CDR3 in DNA: TGCGCCAGCAGCCAAGAACCCTTGGATCGGGGGGTCTCCTACGAGCAGTACTTC. Its protein is CASSQEPLDRGVSYEQYF. V usage is TRBV4-3 and J usage is TRBJ2-7; 7 bases match TRBD2. Trimming took 0 bases from V and 0 from J; bases not matched to a gene: 11. This CDR3 spans 18 amino acids. CDR1 LGHNA and CDR2 YSLEER come from the germline V gene.